The present entry profiles one TCR beta chain with its context. In germline, CDR1 is SGHVS, CDR2 FQNEAQ. Trimming left V 2 bases short and J 1 base short, with 11 bases between. The CDR3 extends over 15 amino acids. The source of the sample is a study of cytomegalovirus exposure and HLA in healthy donors. Produced via immunoSEQ multiplex PCR; TCRdb's table is partial and in-frame only. The sample lists tens of thousands of clones; around 93% were seen once. This chain connects TRBV7-8 to TRBJ1-1; TRBD1 is a possible D gene (5 bases). This receptor was taken from a woman in her twenties or thirties in good health and CMV-seropositive. The material sequenced was PBMCs. The CDR3 is CASSLFGGSNTEAFF. The CDR3 coding sequence is TGTGCCAGCAGCTTATTCGGGGGTTCGAACACTGAAGCTTTCTTT.